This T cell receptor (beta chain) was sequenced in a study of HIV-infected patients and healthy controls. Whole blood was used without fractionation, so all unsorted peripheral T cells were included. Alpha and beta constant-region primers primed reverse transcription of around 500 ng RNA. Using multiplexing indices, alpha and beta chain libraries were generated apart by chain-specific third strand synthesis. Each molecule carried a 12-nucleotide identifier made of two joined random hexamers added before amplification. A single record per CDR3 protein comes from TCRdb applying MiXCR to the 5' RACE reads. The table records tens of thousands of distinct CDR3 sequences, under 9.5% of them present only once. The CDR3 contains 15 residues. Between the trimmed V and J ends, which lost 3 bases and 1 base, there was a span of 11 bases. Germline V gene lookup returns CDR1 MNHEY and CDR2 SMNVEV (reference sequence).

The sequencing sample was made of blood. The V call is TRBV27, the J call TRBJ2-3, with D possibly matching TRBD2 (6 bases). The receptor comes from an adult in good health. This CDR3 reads CASSFSTRGTDTQYF. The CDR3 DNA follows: TGTGCCAGCAGTTTCTCGACTAGAGGCACAGATACGCAGTATTTT.